These T cell receptor beta chains were read from a single sample in a study of control samples from healthy donors and cancer patients. Sequenced by immunoSEQ multiplex PCR; TCRdb stores in-frame clones only, minus some. The sample holds about 44,000 clones, 80% to 90% seen once. Material for sequencing was PBMCs. The receptor set was obtained from a woman aged 55-69 years with lung cancer. CDR3s include the opening cysteine and the closing phenylalanine or tryptophan. Each record gives: D gene, CDR3 length, V gene, clone size, J gene, CDR3 protein. A D gene is named only where the DNA matches it firmly. Expanded clones get a size class; other rows say once, few or many, or leave the size out.

D gene: -; CDR3 length: 14; V gene: TRBV18; clone size: -; J gene: TRBJ1-2; CDR3 protein: CASSQGTGFRGYTF
D gene: -; CDR3 length: 14; V gene: TRBV27; clone size: once; J gene: TRBJ1-2; CDR3 protein: CASSPTATHYGYTF
D gene: -; CDR3 length: 14; V gene: TRBV5-6; clone size: -; J gene: TRBJ1-3; CDR3 protein: CASSLFGAGNTIYF
D gene: -; CDR3 length: 14; V gene: TRBV6-2/TRBV6-3; clone size: -; J gene: TRBJ2-2; CDR3 protein: CASSYSGDTGELFF
D gene: -; CDR3 length: 17; V gene: TRBV7-6; clone size: -; J gene: TRBJ2-6; CDR3 protein: CASSRRLSSSGANVLTF
D gene: -; CDR3 length: 14; V gene: TRBV30; clone size: -; J gene: TRBJ2-7; CDR3 protein: CAWSVALGAYEQYF
D gene: -; CDR3 length: 15; V gene: TRBV7-3; clone size: -; J gene: TRBJ2-1; CDR3 protein: CASSLLYGTSNEQFF
D gene: TRBD2; CDR3 length: 17; V gene: TRBV11-3; clone size: -; J gene: TRBJ2-3; CDR3 protein: CASSPSRTGGYTDTQYF
D gene: TRBD2; CDR3 length: 15; V gene: TRBV27; clone size: -; J gene: TRBJ2-7; CDR3 protein: CASSLSSGGSYEQYF
D gene: -; CDR3 length: 15; V gene: TRBV9; clone size: -; J gene: TRBJ1-1; CDR3 protein: CASSAPRGVNTEAFF
D gene: TRBD2; CDR3 length: 14; V gene: TRBV24-1; clone size: -; J gene: TRBJ2-5; CDR3 protein: CATAGGASGETQYF
D gene: TRBD2; CDR3 length: 13; V gene: TRBV6-5; clone size: -; J gene: TRBJ2-7; CDR3 protein: CASRTSGIYEQYF
D gene: -; CDR3 length: 15; V gene: TRBV2; clone size: -; J gene: TRBJ2-2; CDR3 protein: CASTGSPDATGELFF
D gene: -; CDR3 length: 14; V gene: TRBV9; clone size: -; J gene: TRBJ2-3; CDR3 protein: CASSRTDAADTQYF
D gene: -; CDR3 length: 17; V gene: TRBV2; clone size: -; J gene: TRBJ1-5; CDR3 protein: CASSEWFNSGVGQPQHF
D gene: -; CDR3 length: 11; V gene: TRBV28; clone size: medium-sized; J gene: TRBJ1-4; CDR3 protein: CASSRGGRLFF
D gene: -; CDR3 length: 15; V gene: TRBV4-1; clone size: -; J gene: TRBJ1-1; CDR3 protein: CASSQDPARNTEAFF